Listed here is a single TCR beta chain. Its specificity is not known. This sample is drawn from a study of beta chain features in type 1 diabetes. Notes on the study in general: A closer apparent resemblance between naive, central memory and Treg TCRB repertoires was seen in patients than in healthy donors. When Type 1 diabetes patients were examined, their TCRB CDR3s proved moderately but significantly shorter in all four CD4+ subsets.

Markers CD45RO/CCR7/CD25/CD127/CD95/CD27 served to sort CD4+ naive, central memory, regulatory and stem cell-like memory cells. The CDR3 is 15 residues long. Germline V gene data show CDR1 as SGHTA and CDR2 as FQGNSA. V was pared by 5 bases and J by 8 bases, with 11 bases of the junction left unmatched. Since all of the isolated RNA was reverse transcribed, expressed TCRB transcripts were what got sequenced. Repertoires were generated with immunoSEQ multiplex PCR, while TCRdb's copy carries only in-frame clones and drops some. The repertoire includes about 120,000 clones, around 17% of them detected once, and around 2.5% sits in the top ten.

The chain carries TRBV7-2 and TRBJ1-4, with 7 nucleotides matching TRBD1. The sequenced sample was central memory CD4+ T cells from blood. The clonotype comes from a man aged 30-40 years with type 1 diabetes. The CDR3 nucleotides are TGTGCCAGCAGCACCAAGGGGGCATCTGGCGAAAAACTGTTTTTT. Encoded protein: CASSTKGASGEKLFF.